The clone carrying this T cell receptor beta chain was picked up one time. Clones were read by immunoSEQ multiplex PCR, and TCRdb kept only the in-frame ones, dropping some. The data contain more than 200,000 clones, around 82% of them singletons. The sample is drawn from a study of blood T cell repertoires in COVID-19. The V end lost 6 bases, the J end lost 0 bases, and 17 bases lay between the germline ends. This CDR3 is built from 15 residues. The germline gives CDR1 SQVTM, CDR2 ANQGSEA. Sequenced input: peripheral blood. The TCR was taken from a man aged 35-49 years with active or convalescent COVID-19. This rearrangement joins TRBV29-1 to TRBJ1-1; D not resolved. The CDR3 nucleotides read TGCAGCGTCTCTCCCACACGAACTATGAACACTGAAGCTTTCTTT. Translating gives CSVSPTRTMNTEAFF.